This T cell receptor beta chain was found in a study of blood T cell repertoires in COVID-19. This CDR3 spans 13 amino acids. V was pared by 3 bases and J by 6 bases, with 5 bases of the junction left unmatched. Per the germline V gene, CDR1 is GTSNPN and CDR2 is SVGIG (reference sequence). This table comes from immunoSEQ multiplex PCR, and its TCRdb copy is limited to in-frame clones, with some not included. Counted here are approximately 270,000 clones, 85% to 90% occurring once; the ten biggest clones make up 1.5% to 2%. The chain uses TRBV30 and TRBJ1-2, with 9 bases matching TRBD1. The receptor was derived from a man aged 40-50 years who had recovered from COVID-19. Sequenced material: PBMCs or T cells enriched from blood (not recorded which). The CDR3 here is CAWRKGQGHGYTF. The CDR3 DNA sequence: TGTGCCTGGAGAAAAGGACAGGGGCATGGCTACACCTTC.